This TCR beta chain was sequenced for a study of blood T cell repertoires in COVID-19 (dated by TCRdb to 2020 to 2022). Context from the whole study: Samples covering the acute and convalescent phases of COVID-19 were provided by collaborators in the United States, Italy and Spain. A freely available public database, intended as a resource for researchers studying the immune response to SARS-CoV-2, is where the repertoires were released. Where available, HLA class I and class II types were obtained from metadata supplied by the sample provider rather than from assay-based typing. The material from the prospective study consisted of cDNA or gDNA derived from T cells, B-cell-depleted T cells, or PBMCs. Sample metadata almost always included a de-identified subject ID, COVID-19 status, age in years and sex. The samples were drawn from two sources: the first 160 participants of the ongoing ImmuneRACE study, and 1,254 subjects contributed by 6 global collaborators. Subjects who had been exposed to COVID-19, were actively infected with it, or had recovered from it provided the deeply sampled blood TCRbeta repertoires that made up the dataset. The investigation overall reported the following: The amount of clinical and demographic metadata varied by source and participant and was provided uncurated.

CDR1 and CDR2 are read off the germline V gene as MNHEY and SVGAGI. Trimming removed 6 bases from V and 3 bases from J, leaving 14 bases between the germline ends. Spanning cysteine to phenylalanine, the CDR3 consists of 14 amino acids. Only the CDR3 part of the read is kept: 42 bases, read in frame from the first base. The immunoSEQ Assay, a bias-controlled multiplex PCR, was used to amplify TCRbeta CDR3 regions from genomic DNA. Concerning the study's data processing: The number of nucleated cells in each sample was estimated by amplification of reference gene primers within the assay. To quantify the absolute abundance of each unique TCRbeta CDR3 rearrangement, sequence reads were collapsed and filtered. For each sample, productive Simpson clonality was calculated by taking the square root of Simpson's diversity index across productive rearrangements. TCRdb took over this immuneACCESS table, retaining in-frame rearrangements with V and J assigned. Such tables are incomplete; in checked studies, under half of the missing clones stem from an unresolved V gene, and the remainder is unexplained. The V and J calls and the clone size are those of that table, but D and trimming were determined from the DNA. Within this sample are nearly 35,000 clones, with around 84% of them counted one time only. Roughly 15% of the sample rests with the top ten.

Regarding this clone: Its antigen specificity is not known. Within one base of it there is no much larger clone, and no base qualities were kept.

Whole blood was collected in K2EDTA tubes by collaborating institutions according to the institutions' own protocols. For TCRbeta analysis, collaborator samples were shipped as frozen whole blood, as isolated PBMCs, or as DNA extracted from either sample type. The TCR originated in a human donor with acute or convalescent COVID-19. The donor label of this sample is uncertain. Sequencing was performed on peripheral blood. The sequence is built from TRBV6-5 and TRBJ1-2; TRBD1 is a weak D gene call, 5 bases matching. The nucleotide sequence is TGTGCCAGCAGGCAGGGTAATCTGGACTATGGCTACACCTTC. Its translation reads: CASRQGNLDYGYTF.